This TCR beta chain was sequenced during a study of T cell responses to AZD1222 COVID-19 vaccine (dated by TCRdb to about 2021). Study-wide context: A total of 230 to 250 trial participants underwent TCR sequencing, of whom 200 to 220 received two doses of AZD1222 and around 25 received two doses of the MenACWY control vaccine. Trial participants were enrolled by age into 18-55, 56-69 and 70-plus year subgroups, with about 150, 28 and 57 TCR-sequenced participants respectively. Overall study results and their limits: The 56-69-year group was small, and its depth increase did not reach significance, likely because of low power. Only five to seven AZD1222 recipients were SARS-CoV-2 seropositive at baseline, limiting conclusions about previously exposed vaccinees. Reportedly, close to half of the unique spike-specific TCRs recognized epitopes lying outside the regions that are mutated in the B.1.351 and B.1.1.7 variants. Because no day 14 peak-response samples were available, repertoires were characterized only after the peak T cell response. After two AZD1222 doses, spike-specific TCR breadth and depth were significantly higher than at day 0 and than in MenACWY recipients. The whole spike protein was spanned by vaccine-associated CD4 TCRs, and dominant responses were seen in regions 160-218 and 743-854. Most participants were white British and females outnumbered males, and the authors suggested that clonal diversity may have been underestimated.

The CDR3 regions of human TCRbeta chains were analyzed by immunosequencing. The original pipeline was this. Repertoire TCRs were checked for matches against a reference library of SARS-CoV-2-specific TCRs that had been generated using the MIRA antigen-specificity platform. Breadth was defined as the fraction of unique TCRs that were SARS-CoV-2-associated, and depth was defined as the fraction of total T cells that were SARS-CoV-2-associated. Using the MIRA data, every spike-specific TCR was mapped to the spike region that the TCR reacted to and assigned to either a CD4 or a CD8 class. Log10-transformed breadth and depth values were compared by one-way ANOVA with Sidak's multiple comparisons tests. TCRdb provides this immuneACCESS table in a form limited to in-frame rearrangements. Some clones are lacking; in checked studies, under half of them reflect an unresolved V gene, and why the rest are absent is not known. V, J and clone size reflect that table, while D and trimming were determined from the DNA. This sample comprises about 140,000 clones, roughly 92% of them detected only once. Clones ranked in the top ten supply less than 9.5% of the sample.

The time point label on this specimen signifies: about 28 days (+/-7) after the second vaccine dose. AZD1222 recipients given second doses at about 4 weeks or at about 12 weeks were pooled, since spike-specific TCR depth and breadth were not found to differ between the two schedules. The vaccinee samples were drawn from two UK trials, COV001 and COV002, one of which was a single-blind randomized controlled phase 2/3 trial testing AZD1222 (ChAdOx1 nCoV-19) in healthy adults. For TCRbeta chain sequencing, PBMC samples from trial participants were taken at day 0 and at day 28 after the second dose. Comment on this clone: Its cognate antigen has yet to be identified. No base-level quality is on record; no much larger clone is a single base apart.

Sequences SNHLY (CDR1) and FYNNEI (CDR2) are obtained from the germline V gene. The CDR3, cysteine through phenylalanine, is 16 amino acids long. Just CDR3 DNA is preserved here, 48 bases in frame from base 1. V is cut by 7 bases and J by 2 bases, and the space between the germline ends is 15 bases. The V gene is TRBV2 and the J gene is TRBJ1-6, with a tentative D gene TRBD1 over 5 matching bases. Specimen: peripheral blood, collected 28 days after the second AZD1222 dose. The receptor was derived from an adult who received the AZD1222 COVID-19 vaccine. The base sequence is TGTGCCAGCACTCTCCAGGGAAGGGCCTATAATTCACCCCTCCACTTT. This yields the protein CASTLQGRAYNSPLHF. Joined to the reference TRBV2 and TRBJ1-6 proteins, this CDR3 gives the full variable domain: EPEVTQTPSHQVTQMGQEVILRCVPISNHLYFYWYRQILGQKVEFLVSFYNNEISEKSEIFDDQFSVERPDGSNFTLKIRSTKLEDSAMYFCASTLQGRAYNSPLHFGNGTRLTVT.